The entry below gives a single T cell receptor beta chain sequence along with its context. Its antigen is not known. Germline trimming cut 0 bases from V and 0 bases from J; bases unmatched to any gene: 4. CDR3 length equals 17 residues. CDR1 is LGHNA, CDR2 YSLEER, per germline. This entry is derived from a study of T cell repertoires in cytomegalovirus infection. Study in general: It can be stated that public TCR beta signatures indicated CMV infection as well as a matching HLA type.

TCRdb re-derived calls from the reads in MiXCR, one entry per CDR3 protein. The sample shows about 470,000 distinct CDR3 sequences, approximately 40% of them seen only once. The chain uses TRBV4-3 and TRBJ2-2, with 7 bases matching TRBD1. The TCR was taken from a human donor in good health (CMV status not recorded). Some clones in this sample may be carry-over from other donors' samples. This specimen consisted of cultured PBMCs, obtained from culture after CMV antigen stimulation. The CDR3: CASSQEGQGANTGELFF. The CDR3 coding sequence is TGCGCCAGCAGCCAAGAGGGGCAGGGGGCGAACACCGGGGAGCTGTTTTTT.